This TCR beta chain was retrieved from a study of cytomegalovirus exposure and HLA in healthy donors. Looked up from germline, CDR1 is MNHNY and CDR2 is SVGAGI (reference sequence). The CDR3 runs 13 residues. Losses at the gene ends were 11 bases for V and 1 base for J; bases not matched to a gene: 5. With 60 Vbeta and 13 Jbeta primers, the PCR was carried out. The table came from immunoSEQ multiplex PCR; TCRdb's copy has only in-frame clones and leaves some out. The profile shows 90,000 to 120,000 clones, 75% of them singletons. General study points: Later on, an analysis tied under 20,000 TCR beta sequences to HLA alleles at 0.05 false discovery rate.

As concerns this clone: Its antigen is unknown.

V usage is TRBV6-6 and J usage is TRBJ2-5; 9 positions match TRBD2. Sequenced: PBMCs. The origin of this receptor is a male donor in good health and CMV-seropositive. CDR3 bases: TGTGCCTCTGGTAGCGGGGGCCAAGAGACCCAGTACTTC. Translating it yields CASGSGGQETQYF.